The clone carrying this T cell receptor (beta chain) was picked up a small number of times. Germline values: CDR1 GTSNPN, CDR2 SVGIG (reference sequence). The junction had 5 bases not matched to a gene; V was cut back by 4 bases and J by 5 bases. The CDR3 is made up of 13 amino acids. The data were taken from a study of blood T cell repertoires in COVID-19. Generated by immunoSEQ multiplex PCR, the TCRdb table keeps only in-frame clones and is missing some. Among a few hundred thousand clones, approximately 89% were seen once, and the ten largest hold 5.5% to 8.5%. The TCR comes from a woman aged 30 to 39 who had recovered from COVID-19. The rearrangement links TRBV30 to TRBJ2-5; TRBD2 agrees at 9 bases. The specimen was peripheral blood. The CDR3 DNA reads TGTGCCTGGACTAGCGGGGTCCGGGAGACCCAGTACTTC. It encodes CAWTSGVRETQYF.